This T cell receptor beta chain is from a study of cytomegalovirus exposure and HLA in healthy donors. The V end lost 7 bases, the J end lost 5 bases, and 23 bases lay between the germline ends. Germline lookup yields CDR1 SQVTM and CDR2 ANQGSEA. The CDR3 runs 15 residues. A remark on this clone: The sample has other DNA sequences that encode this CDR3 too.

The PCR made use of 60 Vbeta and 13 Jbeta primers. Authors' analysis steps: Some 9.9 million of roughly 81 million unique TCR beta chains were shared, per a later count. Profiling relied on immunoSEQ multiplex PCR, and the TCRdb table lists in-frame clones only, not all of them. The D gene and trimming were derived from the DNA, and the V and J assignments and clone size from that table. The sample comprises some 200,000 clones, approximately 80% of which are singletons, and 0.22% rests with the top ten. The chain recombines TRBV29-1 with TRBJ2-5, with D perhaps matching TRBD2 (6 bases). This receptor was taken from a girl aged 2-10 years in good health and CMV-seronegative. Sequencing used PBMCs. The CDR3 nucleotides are TGCAGCGGCTATTTTTGGGACTTACAAGCGGAGACCCAGTACTTC. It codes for CSGYFWDLQAETQYF.